A single sample gave rise to the 29 T cell receptor beta chains below, sequenced in a study of early stage breast cancer tumors. The data were produced by immunoSEQ multiplex PCR, yet TCRdb's version contains in-frame clones alone and is incomplete. The repertoire consists of some 72,000 clones, with more than 65% occurring once and the leading ten covering under 4%. The sequencing sample was made of blood. The receptors here all came from a person between 60 and 70 years old with breast cancer.

The genes are TRBV25-1 and TRBJ1-2; 8 nucleotides align to TRBD1. The V segment lost 4 bases and the J segment 8 bases; nucleotides outside the gene matches: 9. The CDR3 runs to 14 residues. Germline CDR1 reads MGHDK; CDR2 reads SYGVNS. CDR3 sequence reads: CASSANLRGRGYTF. In DNA, the CDR3 is TGTGCCAGCAGTGCGAACCTCAGGGGGCGCGGCTACACCTTC.

The J gene is TRBJ1-2, the V gene TRBV28; the D is unclear. Trimming took 8 bases from V and 5 from J, leaving 9 bases between them. Germline V lookup: CDR1 MDHEN, CDR2 SYDVKM. The CDR3 length is 11 residues. The CDR3, as DNA: TGTGCCAGCCGGACGGGATATGGCTACACCTTC. Protein product: CASRTGYGYTF.

The rearrangement uses TRBV10-3 and TRBJ1-1, with a possible D match to TRBD1 (5 bases). The germline CDR1 and CDR2 sequences are ENHRY and SYGVKD. The length of the CDR3 is 14 residues. Trimming shortened V by 6 bases and J by 2 bases, and 13 bases separated the two germline ends. For the CDR3, the DNA is TGTGCCATCAGCCCGGGTGGGGCAAACACTGAAGCTTTCTTT. Its protein is CAISPGGANTEAFF.

This chain connects TRBV5-1 to TRBJ2-5, with 9 positions matching TRBD2. This CDR3 spans 16 amino acids. V lost 3 bases and J lost 4; bases outside the gene matches: 10. Germline assignment: CDR1 SGHRS and CDR2 YFSETQ. CDR3: CASSSGDAGGAETQYF. The DNA for the CDR3 is TGCGCCAGCAGCTCTGGGGATGCGGGAGGGGCAGAGACCCAGTACTTC. The full variable domain, rest sourced from reference TRBV5-1 and TRBJ2-5, is KAGVTQTPRYLIKTRGQQVTLSCSPISGHRSVSWYQQTPGQGLQFLFEYFSETQRNKGNFPGRFSGRQFSNSRSEMNVSTLELGDSALYLCASSSGDAGGAETQYFGPGTRLLVL.

V and J are TRBV5-4 and TRBJ1-3; D unresolved. This CDR3 is 14 amino acids long. CDR1 is SGHNT, CDR2 YYREEE, per germline (reference sequence). V was trimmed by 1 base and J by 3 bases, leaving 8 bases between them. The chain's CDR3 is CASSLRQSGNTIYF. Written as DNA, the CDR3 is TGTGCCAGCAGCTTGAGACAAAGTGGAAACACCATATATTTT.

This clone was seen more than once but under ten times. This chain joins TRBV7-9 and TRBJ2-7; D might be TRBD2 (5 bases). Germline V lookup: CDR1 SEHNR, CDR2 FQNEAQ (reference sequence). The CDR3 is 13 residues long. V lost 5 bases, J lost 5 bases, and 13 bases lay in between. This chain's CDR3 is CASSLFPGNEQYF. The CDR3 bases are TGTGCCAGCAGCCTTTTCCCGGGGAACGAGCAGTACTTC.

This clone was picked up one time. V and J are TRBV7-5 and TRBJ2-2; the DNA was not used to check the table's D call, TRBD1. TRBV7-5 is reported as a pseudogene. The CDR3 runs 15 residues. The CDR3: CARSSQGTSTGELFF. Here the CDR3 DNA reads TGTGCCAGAAGCTCTCAGGGAACGTCGACCGGGGAGCTGTTTTTT.

The chain combines TRBV10-2 with TRBJ1-6; D uncertain. The CDR3 length is 14 residues. Germline V lookup: CDR1 WSHSY, CDR2 SAAADI. The V end was cut by 2 bases, the J end by 7 bases, with 9 bases between. CDR3 sequence reads: CASSERWSNSPLHF. The DNA for the CDR3 is TGCGCCAGCAGTGAGAGGTGGTCGAATTCACCCCTCCACTTT.

The chain couples TRBV7-9 to TRBJ1-6; D may be TRBD1 (6 bases). Germline assignment: CDR1 SEHNR and CDR2 FQNEAQ (reference sequence). V was pared by 5 bases and J by 7 bases, with 15 bases between. The CDR3 has 15 residues. CDR3 sequence reads: CASSQGTERNSPLHF. The DNA for the CDR3 is TGTGCCAGCAGCCAGGGGACGGAAAGAAATTCACCCCTCCACTTT.

This chain links TRBV27 with TRBJ2-7; 8 bases are a match to TRBD1. Unmatched junction bases numbered 5, after V lost 4 bases and J lost 3 bases. This CDR3 contains 14 residues. The V gene's germline CDR1 is MNHEY and CDR2 SMNVEV (reference sequence). The CDR3 sequence is CASSSGQGVYEQYF. CDR3 bases: TGTGCCAGCAGTTCCGGACAGGGTGTCTACGAGCAGTACTTC.

This chain links TRBV19 with TRBJ2-3; D is ambiguous. Germline CDR1 and CDR2: LNHDA and SQIVND (reference sequence). The CDR3 has 15 residues. V was cut by 6 bases and J by 2 bases, with 15 bases left in between. The CDR3 loop is CASRSFRADTDTQYF. The CDR3 bases are TGTGCCAGTAGGAGCTTCCGGGCTGACACAGATACGCAGTATTTT.

This chain uses TRBV5-5 with TRBJ1-5; D remains ambiguous. Trimming cost V 0 bases and J 5 bases, with 12 bases left between them. In germline, CDR1 is SGHKS, CDR2 YYEKEE (reference sequence). This CDR3 region has 15 residues. CDR3 amino acids: CASSLGGAGYQPQHF. CDR3 sequence (DNA): TGTGCCAGCAGCTTGGGGGGAGCGGGGTATCAGCCCCAGCATTTT. Combining the CDR3 with reference TRBV5-5 and TRBJ1-5 gives the whole variable domain DAGVTQSPTHLIKTRGQQVTLRCSPISGHKSVSWYQQVLGQGPQFIFQYYEKEERGRGNFPDRFSARQFPNYSSELNVNALLLGDSALYLCASSLGGAGYQPQHFGDGTRLSIL.

This chain connects TRBV19 to TRBJ2-6, with D tentatively TRBD1 (6 bases). The germline CDR1 and CDR2 sequences are LNHDA and SQIVND (reference sequence). V was pared by 3 bases and J by 0 bases, with 9 bases between. This CDR3 has 16 residues. CDR3 DNA: TGTGCCAGTAGTATTGGACAGCTCTCTGGGGCCAACGTCCTGACTTTC. It yields the protein CASSIGQLSGANVLTF.

In this sample, this clone turned up a few times. This CDR3 is CASSSGGVGNQPQHF. The CDR3 nucleotides are TGTGCCAGCAGCTCCGGGGGGGTAGGCAATCAGCCCCAGCATTTT. This rearrangement joins TRBV28 to TRBJ1-5; D is perhaps TRBD1 (5 bases). The germline CDR1 and CDR2 sequences are MDHEN and SYDVKM. The CDR3 extends over 15 amino acids. V was trimmed by 6 bases and J by 2 bases, leaving 14 bases between them.

The chain has TRBV6-4 and TRBJ2-3; D remains ambiguous. This CDR3 comprises 13 residues. The germline V gene has CDR1 MRHNA and CDR2 SNTAGT. Trimming stripped 0 bases from V and 7 bases from J, with 8 bases between. The CDR3: CASSDSGTNTQYF. In DNA, the CDR3 is TGTGCCAGCAGTGACTCGGGCACGAATACGCAGTATTTT.

The rearrangement uses TRBV5-1 and TRBJ2-3; possibly TRBD1 for D (5 bases). The length of the CDR3 is 14 residues. Germline values: CDR1 SGHRS, CDR2 YFSETQ. V lost 6 bases and J lost 2, with 13 bases in between. The DNA of the CDR3 is TGCGCCAGCACTAGGGGTGGGGTCACAGATACGCAGTATTTT. Translating gives CASTRGGVTDTQYF.

V and J are TRBV19 and TRBJ2-3; D not resolved. V was trimmed by 4 bases and J by 0 bases, leaving 8 bases between them. The CDR3 covers 14 residues. CDR1 is LNHDA, CDR2 SQIVND, per germline (reference sequence). The DNA for the CDR3 is TGTGCCAGTAGTAAATTGACTAGCACAGATACGCAGTATTTT. Translated: CASSKLTSTDTQYF.

This clone turned up a few times. The chain recombines TRBV19 with TRBJ1-5, with D possibly matching TRBD1 (6 bases). From germline, CDR1 is LNHDA and CDR2 SQIVND (reference sequence). The CDR3 has 16 residues. V was shortened by 4 bases and J by 0 bases, with 13 bases between the two germline ends. CDR3 amino acids: CASSRATGVSNQPQHF. CDR3 DNA: TGTGCCAGTAGTAGGGCGACAGGAGTTAGCAATCAGCCCCAGCATTTT.

The rearrangement joins TRBV9 to TRBJ2-3, with D tentatively TRBD2 (5 bases). Germline CDR1 SGDLS, CDR2 YYNGEE. Between the trimmed V and J ends, which lost 3 bases and 2 bases, there was a span of 16 bases. CDR3 length: 16 amino acids. The DNA for the CDR3 is TGTGCCAGCAGCGGACTAAAAGGGTGGTACACAGATACGCAGTATTTT. Translated, it gives CASSGLKGWYTDTQYF.

J is TRBJ1-5 and V is TRBV15; TRBD1 might be the D (6 bases). Germline values: CDR1 LNHNV, CDR2 YYDKDF (reference sequence). The V gene lost 4 bases and the J gene lost 7 bases, with 14 bases spanning the gap. The CDR3 runs 14 residues. CDR3 in amino acids: CATSTRETGQPQHF. The CDR3 coding sequence is TGTGCCACCAGCACCCGAGAGACAGGACAGCCCCAGCATTTT.

This clone was seen just once. The rearrangement joins TRBV28 to TRBJ1-4, with TRBD1 matching over 10 bases. CDR1 and CDR2 from the germline V gene are MDHEN and SYDVKM. The CDR3 contains 17 residues. V gave up 4 bases and J gave up 7 bases; unmatched junction bases: 12. This chain's CDR3 is CASSSSPGQGGTEKLFF. Here the CDR3 DNA reads TGTGCCAGCAGTTCATCCCCTGGACAGGGGGGGACTGAAAAACTGTTTTTT.

This chain links TRBV28 with TRBJ1-4; D call uncertain. The V end was cut by 4 bases, the J end by 8 bases, with 17 bases between. The CDR3 contains 15 residues. Germline CDR1 and CDR2: MDHEN and SYDVKM. The CDR3 reads CASSSLGGLEEKLFF. Written as DNA, the CDR3 is TGTGCCAGCAGTTCGTTAGGAGGTCTGGAGGAAAAACTGTTTTTT.

The CDR3, as DNA: TGTGCCAGCAGTTACTCGGGGGATTCCTACGAGCAGTACTTC. It translates to CASSYSGDSYEQYF. The V gene is TRBV6-6, the J gene TRBJ2-7; tentatively, D is TRBD1 or TRBD2 (5 bases each). The CDR3 spans 14 residues. Deletions cut 0 bases from V and 1 base from J, with 7 bases between. Germline values: CDR1 MNHNY, CDR2 SVGAGI (reference sequence).

The V call is TRBV30, the J call TRBJ1-3; 7 positions match TRBD1. V dropped 1 base and J dropped 0; count of bases not matched to a gene: 6. Germline V gene sequence: CDR1 GTSNPN, CDR2 SVGIG (reference sequence). The CDR3 consists of 16 residues. The CDR3 DNA reads TGTGCCTGGAGTGCCGGGACAGAGAGCTCTGGAAACACCATATATTTT. Residues: CAWSAGTESSGNTIYF.

The rearrangement links TRBV5-6 to TRBJ2-5; TRBD2 aligns across 15 bases. Germline V lookup: CDR1 SGHDT, CDR2 YYEEEE. This CDR3 spans 19 amino acids. Trimming at V came to 4 bases and at J to 1 base, leaving 11 bases not matched to a gene. This CDR3 is CASSPWGGTSGRTQETQYF. DNA for the CDR3: TGTGCCAGCAGCCCATGGGGCGGGACTAGCGGGAGGACCCAAGAGACCCAGTACTTC.

The rearrangement links TRBV6-5 to TRBJ2-5; no definite D call. Trimming removed 0 bases at V and 9 bases at J, with 11 bases between. Germline CDR1 MNHEY, CDR2 SVGAGI. This CDR3 is 13 amino acids long. The CDR3 loop reads CASSYSNEQPQYF. The CDR3 region has the DNA TGTGCCAGCAGTTACTCAAACGAACAGCCCCAGTACTTC.

This CDR3 reads CASGEGGTPFYF. In DNA form, the CDR3 reads TGTGCTAGTGGGGAAGGGGGGACACCGTTTTACTTC. This chain uses TRBV12-5 with TRBJ2-5, with D possibly being TRBD1 or TRBD2 (6 bases each). The CDR3 length is 12 residues. V shed 6 bases and J shed 14 bases, with 19 bases lying between them. From germline, CDR1 is LGHNT and CDR2 FRNRAP.

The table lists this clone with a few counts. The V and J genes are TRBV7-8 and TRBJ2-7; D might be TRBD1 (5 bases). V lost 6 bases, J lost 0 bases, and 6 bases lay in between. The CDR3 runs to 12 residues. The germline V gene has CDR1 SGHVS and CDR2 FQNEAQ. DNA of the CDR3: TGTGCCAGCAGGCAGGGCTCCTACGAGCAGTACTTC. The encoded protein is CASRQGSYEQYF.

The V and J genes are TRBV14 and TRBJ2-1; no clear D gene. The CDR3 totals 16 residues. CDR1 is SGHDN and CDR2 is FVKESK in the germline V gene. Trimming shortened V by 6 bases and J by 0 bases, and 15 bases separated the two germline ends. The CDR3 region has the DNA TGTGCCAGCAGTCCAACGACTTTCAGCTCCTACAATGAGCAGTTCTTC. The encoded protein is CASSPTTFSSYNEQFF.